A selection of T cell receptor beta chains follows, all from one sample in a study of blood T cell repertoires in COVID-19. The table came from immunoSEQ multiplex PCR; TCRdb's copy has only in-frame clones and leaves some out. The sample lists around 220,000 clones, around nine tenths seen once, with roughly 15% in the top ten. The sample comprised PBMCs or T cells enriched from blood (not recorded which). Receptor source: a woman aged 45-60 years with acute COVID-19. CDR3s include the opening cysteine and the closing phenylalanine or tryptophan. Each record gives: clone size, CDR3 length, D gene, V gene, J gene, CDR3 DNA, CDR3 protein. A D gene is named only where the DNA matches it firmly. Clone size is shown for a subset of rows, as once, few, many or a class of expanded clone.

size: few
length: 15
D: -
V: TRBV4-1
J: TRBJ1-1
DNA: TGCGCCAGCAGCCAAGATTACAGGGTCAGCACTGAAGCTTTCTTT
CDR3: CASSQDYRVSTEAFF

size: -
length: 14
D: TRBD1
V: TRBV28
J: TRBJ2-3
DNA: TGTGCCAGCTCCGGGACAGGGTACCTGGATACGCAGTATTTT
CDR3: CASSGTGYLDTQYF

size: -
length: 14
D: -
V: TRBV5-6
J: TRBJ1-5
DNA: TGTGCCAGCAGCTTAGGGCAGGGAGGTCAGCCCCAGCATTTT
CDR3: CASSLGQGGQPQHF

size: -
length: 13
D: -
V: TRBV20-1
J: TRBJ1-6
DNA: TGCAGTGCTCGTGAGCAGGAAGGTTCACCCCTCCACTTT
CDR3: CSAREQEGSPLHF

size: -
length: 12
D: TRBD1
V: TRBV20-1
J: TRBJ1-2
DNA: TGCAGTGCTGGTGACAGGGTTGGCGGCTACACCTTC
CDR3: CSAGDRVGGYTF

size: -
length: 13
D: -
V: TRBV12-3/TRBV12-4
J: TRBJ2-7
DNA: TGTGCCAGCAGTCCGGGACACCGCTACGAGCAGTACTTC
CDR3: CASSPGHRYEQYF

size: -
length: 15
D: -
V: TRBV7-6
J: TRBJ2-2
DNA: TGTGCCAGCAGCTTAGTGCCTAGCAGCTACGGGGAGCTGTTTTTT
CDR3: CASSLVPSSYGELFF

size: -
length: 17
D: -
V: TRBV7-2
J: TRBJ2-6
DNA: TGTGCCAGCAGCACACGCGGGACCCTCACTGGGGCCAACGTCCTGACTTTC
CDR3: CASSTRGTLTGANVLTF

size: -
length: 15
D: TRBD1
V: TRBV7-2
J: TRBJ1-2
DNA: TGTGCCAGCAGCTTAGAAACAGGGGGTAGCTATGGCTACACCTTC
CDR3: CASSLETGGSYGYTF

size: once
length: 15
D: -
V: TRBV5-8
J: TRBJ1-5
DNA: TGTGCCAGCAGCCTTCGGGGGGTTAGCAATCAGCCCCAGCATTTT
CDR3: CASSLRGVSNQPQHF

size: -
length: 16
D: -
V: TRBV20-1
J: TRBJ2-6
DNA: TGCAGTGCTAGTGATATCGCGGTCTCTGGGGCCAACGTCCTGACTTTC
CDR3: CSASDIAVSGANVLTF

size: -
length: 15
D: -
V: TRBV19
J: TRBJ1-5
DNA: TGTGCCACGCGACTTGCGGCAGGGGGCAATCAGCCCCAGCATTTT
CDR3: CATRLAAGGNQPQHF

size: -
length: 16
D: TRBD1
V: TRBV24-1
J: TRBJ1-5
DNA: TGTGCCACCAGTGATTCCGGACAGGGGGCAGATCAGCCCCAGCATTTT
CDR3: CATSDSGQGADQPQHF

size: -
length: 15
D: TRBD1
V: TRBV7-2
J: TRBJ2-7
DNA: TGTGCCAGCAGCTTGGGACAGGTAGGGACGGGCGAGCAGTACTTC
CDR3: CASSLGQVGTGEQYF

size: -
length: 11
D: -
V: TRBV18
J: TRBJ2-7
DNA: TGTGCCAGCTCATCCACCTACGAGCAGTACTTC
CDR3: CASSSTYEQYF

size: -
length: 15
D: TRBD1
V: TRBV28
J: TRBJ1-4
DNA: TGTGCCAGCAGTCCCACAGGGGCTACTAATGAAAAACTGTTTTTT
CDR3: CASSPTGATNEKLFF

size: -
length: 16
D: TRBD2
V: TRBV18
J: TRBJ2-3
DNA: TGTGCCAGCTCACCGTTAGCGGGAGGCCGCACAGATACGCAGTATTTT
CDR3: CASSPLAGGRTDTQYF

size: -
length: 15
D: -
V: TRBV27
J: TRBJ2-4
DNA: TGTGCCAGCAGTTTCGGGGGGCCGGCCAAAAACATTCAGTACTTC
CDR3: CASSFGGPAKNIQYF

size: -
length: 15
D: -
V: TRBV28
J: TRBJ2-3
DNA: TGTGCCAGCAGCCGGGACGAGGGGGTCACAGATACGCAGTATTTT
CDR3: CASSRDEGVTDTQYF

size: once
length: 13
D: -
V: TRBV19
J: TRBJ2-7
DNA: TGTGCCAGTAGTACGACGGCTAGGGGGGAGCAGTACTTC
CDR3: CASSTTARGEQYF

size: -
length: 15
D: -
V: TRBV10-3
J: TRBJ2-5
DNA: TGTGCCATCAGTGAGTCTGCGGGTTCCCAAGAGACCCAGTACTTC
CDR3: CAISESAGSQETQYF

size: -
length: 14
D: TRBD1
V: TRBV2
J: TRBJ1-2
DNA: TGTGCCAGCAGTGGTACAGGGGGTTTCTATGGCTACACCTTC
CDR3: CASSGTGGFYGYTF

size: -
length: 14
D: -
V: TRBV29-1
J: TRBJ1-5
DNA: TGCAGCGTTGAAGCTGACAGGTCTGGTCAGCCCCAGCATTTT
CDR3: CSVEADRSGQPQHF

size: -
length: 14
D: -
V: TRBV7-9
J: TRBJ2-2
DNA: TGTGCCAGCAGGGTTCAGGGCAACACCGGGGAGCTGTTTTTT
CDR3: CASRVQGNTGELFF

size: once
length: 14
D: TRBD2
V: TRBV27
J: TRBJ2-1
DNA: TGTGCCAGCAGTTTAAGACTAGCTGGCGATGAGCAGTTCTTC
CDR3: CASSLRLAGDEQFF

size: -
length: 14
D: TRBD1
V: TRBV7-9
J: TRBJ1-2
DNA: TGTGCCAGCAAAGAGGGGGCAAAAGAGGTCGGCTACACCTTC
CDR3: CASKEGAKEVGYTF

size: -
length: 14
D: -
V: TRBV29-1
J: TRBJ1-3
DNA: TGCAGCGTTGAGGGTTGGATGGGCGGAAACACCATATATTTT
CDR3: CSVEGWMGGNTIYF

size: -
length: 14
D: -
V: TRBV4-1
J: TRBJ1-4
DNA: TGCGCCAGCAGCCCGAGGTGGTCGGGTGAAAAACTGTTTTTT
CDR3: CASSPRWSGEKLFF

size: -
length: 14
D: TRBD1
V: TRBV28
J: TRBJ1-6
DNA: TGTGCCAGCAGGACCCAGGGGGTAAATTCACCCCTCCACTTT
CDR3: CASRTQGVNSPLHF

size: -
length: 13
D: -
V: TRBV18
J: TRBJ2-7
DNA: TGTGCCAGCTCCCCCGGGACAACTGGGGAGCAGTACTTC
CDR3: CASSPGTTGEQYF

size: -
length: 15
D: TRBD2
V: TRBV6-2/TRBV6-3
J: TRBJ2-7
DNA: TGTGCCAGCAGTTACTCTAGCGGGACCTCCTACGAGCAGTACTTC
CDR3: CASSYSSGTSYEQYF

size: few
length: 15
D: -
V: TRBV11-3
J: TRBJ2-2
DNA: TGTGCCAGCAGTGTTACAGGGACGAACACCGGGGAGCTGTTTTTT
CDR3: CASSVTGTNTGELFF

size: -
length: 15
D: -
V: TRBV2
J: TRBJ2-2
DNA: TGTGCCAGCAGAACCCGGCTAGCCAGTACCGGGGAGCTGTTTTTT
CDR3: CASRTRLASTGELFF

size: -
length: 15
D: TRBD1
V: TRBV2
J: TRBJ1-5
DNA: TGTGCCAGCAGAGACAGGGACAATCGAAATCAGCCCCAGCATTTT
CDR3: CASRDRDNRNQPQHF

size: -
length: 16
D: -
V: TRBV11-1
J: TRBJ2-7
DNA: TGTGCCAGCAGCTTGGAGGCTACGGGCCTTTCCTACGAGCAGTACTTC
CDR3: CASSLEATGLSYEQYF

size: -
length: 11
D: -
V: TRBV6-5
J: TRBJ1-5
DNA: TGTGCCAGCACGGAGGTCATGCCCCAGCATTTT
CDR3: CASTEVMPQHF

size: -
length: 15
D: -
V: TRBV7-5
J: TRBJ2-7
DNA: TGTGCCAGAAGCTTAAAAGCGTCGAGCTCCTACGAGCAGTACTTC
CDR3: CARSLKASSSYEQYF

size: -
length: 11
D: -
V: TRBV19
J: TRBJ2-1
DNA: TGTGCCAGTAGTTTGTCCGGGGAGCAGTTCTTC
CDR3: CASSLSGEQFF

size: -
length: 14
D: -
V: TRBV2
J: TRBJ2-3
DNA: TGTGCCAGCAGTGATGGCAGGAGCACAGATACGCAGTATTTT
CDR3: CASSDGRSTDTQYF

size: -
length: 19
D: TRBD1
V: TRBV4-1
J: TRBJ1-2
DNA: TGCGCCAGCAGCCACGACCTCAGCAGGGGGCGATCCTATTCCTATGGCTACACCTTC
CDR3: CASSHDLSRGRSYSYGYTF

size: -
length: 14
D: TRBD1
V: TRBV27
J: TRBJ1-4
DNA: TGTGCCAGCAGTTTATTGGCAGGGGGAGAAAAACTGTTTTTT
CDR3: CASSLLAGGEKLFF

size: -
length: 16
D: -
V: TRBV28
J: TRBJ2-7
DNA: TGTGCCAGCAGTTCCTTAAGCGGGTTCAGCTCCTACGAGCAGTACTTC
CDR3: CASSSLSGFSSYEQYF

size: -
length: 15
D: TRBD2
V: TRBV14
J: TRBJ2-7
DNA: TGTGCCAGCAGCCAGGGTCTAGCGGGCTCCTACGAGCAGTACTTC
CDR3: CASSQGLAGSYEQYF

size: -
length: 11
D: -
V: TRBV30
J: TRBJ2-3
DNA: TGTGCCTGGCTAGCAACAGATACGCAGTATTTT
CDR3: CAWLATDTQYF

size: -
length: 15
D: -
V: TRBV6-1
J: TRBJ2-6
DNA: TGTGCCAGCAGTGAATTAGCGTCTGGGGCCAACGTCCTGACTTTC
CDR3: CASSELASGANVLTF

size: -
length: 16
D: -
V: TRBV7-2
J: TRBJ2-7
DNA: TGTGCCAGCAGCTTAGGAGCCTATGCGGAATTGTACGAGCAGTACTTC
CDR3: CASSLGAYAELYEQYF